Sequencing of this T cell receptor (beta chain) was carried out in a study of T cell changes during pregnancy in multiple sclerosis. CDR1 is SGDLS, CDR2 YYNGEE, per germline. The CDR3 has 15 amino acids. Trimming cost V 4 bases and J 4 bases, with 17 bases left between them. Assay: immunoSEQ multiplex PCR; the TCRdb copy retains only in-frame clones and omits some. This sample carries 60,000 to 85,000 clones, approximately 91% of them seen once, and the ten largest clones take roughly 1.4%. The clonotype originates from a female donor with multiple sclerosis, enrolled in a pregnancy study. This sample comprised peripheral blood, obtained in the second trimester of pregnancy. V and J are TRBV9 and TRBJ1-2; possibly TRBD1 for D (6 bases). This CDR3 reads CASSWRGGDLYGYTF. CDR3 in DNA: TGTGCCAGCAGCTGGCGAGGGGGGGACCTCTATGGCTACACCTTC.